One sample yielded the 3 T cell receptor beta chains listed below, sequenced in a study of shared T cell receptors in the human thymus. The assay was immunoSEQ multiplex PCR, and TCRdb's table has in-frame clones only and misses some. The sample has under 850,000 clones, around nine tenths seen once. The data were also submitted as part of a second study, on human thymus T cells.

Sequenced sample: thymocytes. The receptor set was obtained from a boy less than two years old with a congenital heart defect.

This clone was seen once. The chain couples TRBV11-3 to TRBJ2-7; D might be TRBD1 (6 bases). This CDR3 has 14 amino acids. Germline V gene data show CDR1 as SGHNT and CDR2 as YENEEA. V lost 5 bases, J lost 0 bases, and 11 bases lay in between. The CDR3 spells CASSPGVSSYEQYF. CDR3 coding DNA: TGTGCCAGCAGCCCAGGGGTATCCTCCTACGAGCAGTACTTC.

This rearrangement joins TRBV19 to TRBJ2-4, with 13 bases that match TRBD2. The J segment lost 3 bases and the V segment lost 3 bases, leaving 8 bases of the junction unmatched. CDR3 length: 18 residues. The germline gives CDR1 LNHDA, CDR2 SQIVND (reference sequence). CDR3 sequence (DNA): TGTGCCAGTAGTATGGGACTAGCGGGAATCCACCTCAAAAACATTCAGTACTTC. Amino acids: CASSMGLAGIHLKNIQYF.

The chain is built from TRBV2 and TRBJ2-1, with 9 nucleotides matching TRBD1. V shed 1 base and J 0 bases; nucleotides not matched to a gene: 13. Germline V gives CDR1 SNHLY, CDR2 FYNNEI. The CDR3 runs to 20 residues. The CDR3 loop is CASSEESWDRDSSSYNEQFF. The CDR3 region has the DNA TGTGCCAGCAGTGAAGAAAGTTGGGACAGGGACTCGAGCTCCTACAATGAGCAGTTCTTC.